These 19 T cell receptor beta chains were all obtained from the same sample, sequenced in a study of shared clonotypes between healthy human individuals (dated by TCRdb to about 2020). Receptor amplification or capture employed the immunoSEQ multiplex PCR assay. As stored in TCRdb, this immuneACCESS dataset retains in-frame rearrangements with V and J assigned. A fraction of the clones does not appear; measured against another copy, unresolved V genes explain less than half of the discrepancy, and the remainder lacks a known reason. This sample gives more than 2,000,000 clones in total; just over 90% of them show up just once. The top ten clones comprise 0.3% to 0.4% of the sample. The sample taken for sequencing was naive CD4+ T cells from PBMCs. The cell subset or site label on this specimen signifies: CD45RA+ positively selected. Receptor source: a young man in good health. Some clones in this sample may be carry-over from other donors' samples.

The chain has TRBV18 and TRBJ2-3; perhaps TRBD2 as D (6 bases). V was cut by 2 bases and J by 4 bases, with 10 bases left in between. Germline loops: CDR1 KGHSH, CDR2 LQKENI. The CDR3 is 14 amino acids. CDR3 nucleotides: TGTGCCAGCTCACCAGGAGGGGCCCCAGATACGCAGTATTTT. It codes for CASSPGGAPDTQYF.

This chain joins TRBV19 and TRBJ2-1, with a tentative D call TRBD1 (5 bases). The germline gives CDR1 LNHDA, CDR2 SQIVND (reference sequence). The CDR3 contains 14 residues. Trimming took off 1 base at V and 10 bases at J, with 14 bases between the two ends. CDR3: CASSIGQPLVEQFF. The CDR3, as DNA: TGTGCCAGTAGTATAGGACAGCCTCTTGTGGAGCAGTTCTTC. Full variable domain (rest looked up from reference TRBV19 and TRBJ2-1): DGGITQSPKYLFRKEGQNVTLSCEQNLNHDAMYWYRQDPGQGLRLIYYSQIVNDFQKGDIAEGYSVSREKKESFPLTVTSAQKNPTAFYLCASSIGQPLVEQFFGPGTRLTVL.

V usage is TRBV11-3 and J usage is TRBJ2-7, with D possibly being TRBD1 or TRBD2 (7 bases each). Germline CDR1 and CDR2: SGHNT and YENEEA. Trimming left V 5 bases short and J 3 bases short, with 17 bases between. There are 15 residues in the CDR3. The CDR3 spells CASSTAGGLNYEQYF. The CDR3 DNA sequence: TGTGCCAGCAGCACTGCAGGGGGACTAAACTACGAGCAGTACTTC.

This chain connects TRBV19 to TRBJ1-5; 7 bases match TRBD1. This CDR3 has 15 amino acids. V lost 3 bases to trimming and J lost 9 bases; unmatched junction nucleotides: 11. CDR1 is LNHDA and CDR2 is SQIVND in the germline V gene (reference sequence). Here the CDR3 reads CASSIDDQGEMPQHF. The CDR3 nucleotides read TGTGCCAGTAGTATTGATGACCAGGGGGAGATGCCCCAGCATTTT.

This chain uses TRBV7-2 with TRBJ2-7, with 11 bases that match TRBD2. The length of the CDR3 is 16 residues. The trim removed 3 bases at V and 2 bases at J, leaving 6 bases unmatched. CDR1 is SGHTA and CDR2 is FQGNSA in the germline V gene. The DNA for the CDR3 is TGTGCCAGCAGCTTCAATCGACTAGCGGGAACCTACGAGCAGTACTTC. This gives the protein CASSFNRLAGTYEQYF.

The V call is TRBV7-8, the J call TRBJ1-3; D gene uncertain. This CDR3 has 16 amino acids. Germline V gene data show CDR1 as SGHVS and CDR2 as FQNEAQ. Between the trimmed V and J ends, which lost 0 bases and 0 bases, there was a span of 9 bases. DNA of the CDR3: TGTGCCAGCAGCTTAGCGGGCCGGGCCTCTGGAAACACCATATATTTT. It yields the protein CASSLAGRASGNTIYF.

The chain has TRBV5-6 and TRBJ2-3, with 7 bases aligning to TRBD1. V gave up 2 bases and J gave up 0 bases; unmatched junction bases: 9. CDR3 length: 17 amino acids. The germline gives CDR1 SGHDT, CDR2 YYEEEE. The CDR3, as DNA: TGTGCCAGCAGCTTAATTGTGGGCAGGGGGAGCACAGATACGCAGTATTTT. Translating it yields CASSLIVGRGSTDTQYF.

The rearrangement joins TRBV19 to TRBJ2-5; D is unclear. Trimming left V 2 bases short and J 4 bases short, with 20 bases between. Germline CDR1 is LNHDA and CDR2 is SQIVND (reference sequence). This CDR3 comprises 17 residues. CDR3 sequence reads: CASSIRSDSVYVETQYF. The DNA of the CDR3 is TGTGCCAGTAGTATACGATCCGATTCGGTCTATGTAGAGACCCAGTACTTC. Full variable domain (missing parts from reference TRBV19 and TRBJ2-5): DGGITQSPKYLFRKEGQNVTLSCEQNLNHDAMYWYRQDPGQGLRLIYYSQIVNDFQKGDIAEGYSVSREKKESFPLTVTSAQKNPTAFYLCASSIRSDSVYVETQYFGPGTRLLVL.

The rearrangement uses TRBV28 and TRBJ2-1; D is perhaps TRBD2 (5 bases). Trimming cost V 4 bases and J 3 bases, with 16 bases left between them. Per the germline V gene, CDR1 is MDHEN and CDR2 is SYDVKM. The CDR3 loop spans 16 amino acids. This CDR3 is CASSSYASSNYNEQFF. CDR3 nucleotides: TGTGCCAGCAGTTCCTATGCTAGCAGCAACTACAATGAGCAGTTCTTC.

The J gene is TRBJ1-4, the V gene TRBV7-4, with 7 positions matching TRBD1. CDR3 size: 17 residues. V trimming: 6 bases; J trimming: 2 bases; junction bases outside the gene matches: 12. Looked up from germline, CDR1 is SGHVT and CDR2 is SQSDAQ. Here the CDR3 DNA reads TGTGCCAGCAGTGGTTTAAAGGACAGGCTGACTAATGAAAAACTGTTTTTT. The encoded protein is CASSGLKDRLTNEKLFF.

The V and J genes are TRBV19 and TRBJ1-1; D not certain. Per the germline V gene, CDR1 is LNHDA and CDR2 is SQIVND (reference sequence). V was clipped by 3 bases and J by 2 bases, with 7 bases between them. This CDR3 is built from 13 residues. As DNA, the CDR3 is TGTGCCAGTAGTATTCGATTCAACACTGAAGCTTTCTTT. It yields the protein CASSIRFNTEAFF.

This CDR3 reads CASSIQSDYNEQFF. The CDR3 DNA reads as TGTGCCAGTAGTATACAGTCAGATTACAATGAGCAGTTCTTC. The chain joins TRBV19 to TRBJ2-1; D unresolved. V was clipped by 2 bases and J by 4 bases, with 9 bases between them. The CDR3 runs 14 residues. Germline V gives CDR1 LNHDA, CDR2 SQIVND (reference sequence).

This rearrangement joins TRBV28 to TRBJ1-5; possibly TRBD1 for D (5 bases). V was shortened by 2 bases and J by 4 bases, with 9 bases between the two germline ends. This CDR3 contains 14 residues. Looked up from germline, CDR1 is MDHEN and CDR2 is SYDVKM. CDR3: CASSLARGNQPQHF. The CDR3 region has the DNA TGTGCCAGCAGTTTAGCTAGGGGAAATCAGCCCCAGCATTTT. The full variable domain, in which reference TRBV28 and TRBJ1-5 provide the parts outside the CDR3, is DVKVTQSSRYLVKRTGEKVFLECVQDMDHENMFWYRQDPGLGLRLIYFSYDVKMKEKGDIPEGYSVSREKKERFSLILESASTNQTSMYLCASSLARGNQPQHFGDGTRLSIL.

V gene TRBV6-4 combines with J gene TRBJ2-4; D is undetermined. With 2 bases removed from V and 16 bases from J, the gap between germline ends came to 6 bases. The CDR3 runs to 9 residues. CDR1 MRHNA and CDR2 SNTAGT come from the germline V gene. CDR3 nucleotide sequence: TGTGCCAGCAGTGACGGCTGTTACTTC. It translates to CASSDGCYF.

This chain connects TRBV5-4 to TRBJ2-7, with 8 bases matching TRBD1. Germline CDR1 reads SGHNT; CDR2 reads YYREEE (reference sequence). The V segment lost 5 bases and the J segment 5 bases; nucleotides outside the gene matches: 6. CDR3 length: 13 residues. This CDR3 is CASSRQGRNEQYF. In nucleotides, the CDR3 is TGTGCCAGCAGTAGACAGGGGAGGAACGAGCAGTACTTC.

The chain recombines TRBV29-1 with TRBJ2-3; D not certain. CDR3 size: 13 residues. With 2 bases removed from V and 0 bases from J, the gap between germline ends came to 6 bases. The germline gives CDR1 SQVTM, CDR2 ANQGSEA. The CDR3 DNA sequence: TGCAGCGTTGAACCGCCTAGCACAGATACGCAGTATTTT. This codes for CSVEPPSTDTQYF.

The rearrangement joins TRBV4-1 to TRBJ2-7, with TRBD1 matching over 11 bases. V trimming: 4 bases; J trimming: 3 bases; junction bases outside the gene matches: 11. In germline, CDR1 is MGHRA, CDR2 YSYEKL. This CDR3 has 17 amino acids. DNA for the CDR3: TGCGCCAGCAGCCCCGTGGGATCCGGGACAGGGGGCTACGAGCAGTACTTC. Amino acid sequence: CASSPVGSGTGGYEQYF.

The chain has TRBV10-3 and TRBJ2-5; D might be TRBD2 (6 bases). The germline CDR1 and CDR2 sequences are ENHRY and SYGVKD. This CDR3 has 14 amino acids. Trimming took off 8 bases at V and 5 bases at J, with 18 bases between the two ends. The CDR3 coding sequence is TGTGCCATCCGACCCCGGGACTCCGGGGAGACCCAGTACTTC. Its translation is CAIRPRDSGETQYF.

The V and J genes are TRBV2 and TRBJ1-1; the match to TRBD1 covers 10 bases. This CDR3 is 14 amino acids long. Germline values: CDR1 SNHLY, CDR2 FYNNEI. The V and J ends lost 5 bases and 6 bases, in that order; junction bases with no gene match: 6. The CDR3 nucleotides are TGTGCCAGCAGTCCTGACAGGGGGCTTCCTGAAGCTTTCTTT. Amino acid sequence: CASSPDRGLPEAFF. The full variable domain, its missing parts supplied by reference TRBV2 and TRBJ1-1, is EPEVTQTPSHQVTQMGQEVILRCVPISNHLYFYWYRQILGQKVEFLVSFYNNEISEKSEIFDDQFSVERPDGSNFTLKIRSTKLEDSAMYFCASSPDRGLPEAFFGQGTRLTVV.